The 13 T cell receptor beta chains reported below all come from one sample, sequenced in a study of blood T cells in healthy people across ages. Sample-barcoded 5' priming and a J-beta primer mix drove a second PCR of about 7 to 11 cycles. MiXCR, applied by TCRdb to the 5' RACE reads, yields one record per CDR3 protein. The sample has 450,000 to 650,000 distinct CDR3 sequences, 24% seen once. These data are also associated with another study on T cells of mothers and their children.

The sequenced sample was blood. All receptors come from a boy younger than 18 in good health.

The genes are TRBV20-1 and TRBJ2-5; D is undetermined. The germline V gene encodes CDR1 DFQATT and CDR2 SNEGSKA (reference sequence). CDR3 size: 16 residues. The V gene lost 0 bases and the J gene lost 7 bases, with 21 bases spanning the gap. This CDR3 is CSARDVTSPPTGTQYF. CDR3 in DNA: TGCAGTGCTAGAGATGTCACCTCTCCCCCGACCGGGACCCAGTACTTC.

This chain uses TRBV28 with TRBJ2-1, with D uncertain. The CDR3 contains 15 residues. Trimming removed 6 bases at V and 7 bases at J, with 19 bases between. Germline V gene sequence: CDR1 MDHEN, CDR2 SYDVKM. The DNA for the CDR3 is TGTGCCAGCAGCGCTGAATTAGGGCGTGAAAATGAGCAGTTCTTC. This sequence encodes CASSAELGRENEQFF.

The gene calls are TRBV20-1 and TRBJ2-1; 12 bases match TRBD2. The ends lost 0 bases at V and 6 bases at J; junction bases unmatched: 6. This CDR3 spans 16 amino acids. CDR1 DFQATT and CDR2 SNEGSKA come from the germline V gene (reference sequence). The CDR3 here is CSARELAGGPVNEQFF. DNA for the CDR3: TGCAGTGCTAGAGAGCTAGCGGGAGGGCCGGTCAATGAGCAGTTCTTC.

Comments on this clonotype: Germline and junction disagree at one end, which may indicate a read error. The chain joins TRBV7-3 to TRBJ2-1; the D is unclear. CDR1 SGHTA and CDR2 FQGTGA come from the germline V gene. CDR3 length: 12 residues. The DNA of the CDR3 is TGTGCCAGCAGCCGCATGGGGAATGAACAGTTCTTC. The encoded protein is CASSRMGNEQFF.

The V and J genes are TRBV12-3 or TRBV12-4 and TRBJ1-1; the D is unclear. V lost 5 bases to trimming and J lost 4 bases, with 20 bases between them. The CDR3 spans 16 residues. This CDR3 reads CASSPGRKRGGTEAFF. The CDR3 coding sequence is TGTGCCAGCAGTCCGGGCCGTAAACGAGGAGGCACTGAAGCTTTCTTT.

This clonotype turned up a few times. The V call is TRBV5-5, the J call TRBJ2-5; the D is unclear. The J call may be mistaken, given a closer DNA end match to TRBJ2-7. There are 12 residues in the CDR3. From germline, CDR1 is SGHKS and CDR2 YYEKEE (reference sequence). CDR3 amino acids: CASSSVRREQYF. The CDR3 region has the DNA TGTGCCAGCAGTTCGGTCCGGCGCGAGCAGTACTTC.

This clonotype has a handful of counts. The rearrangement links TRBV20-1 to TRBJ2-1; D ambiguous. The CDR3 runs 13 residues. Germline loops: CDR1 DFQATT, CDR2 SNEGSKA (reference sequence). Trimming stripped 3 bases from V and 4 bases from J, with 10 bases between. The CDR3 DNA follows: TGCAGTGCTAGTAAGAACTCTTACAATGAGCAGTTCTTC. Protein product: CSASKNSYNEQFF.

This clonotype was observed a few times. V is TRBV7-8 and J is TRBJ2-1; D possibly corresponds to TRBD1 (5 bases). The CDR3 loop spans 12 amino acids. Looked up from germline, CDR1 is SGHVS and CDR2 is FQNEAQ. With 4 bases removed from V and 6 bases from J, the gap between germline ends came to 7 bases. The CDR3 sequence: CASSYQGNEQFF. The DNA for the CDR3 is TGTGCCAGCAGCTACCAGGGCAATGAGCAGTTCTTC.

This clonotype was observed a few times. This chain joins TRBV9 and TRBJ2-2; no reliable D call. CDR1 is SGDLS and CDR2 is YYNGEE in the germline V gene. CDR3 size: 13 residues. V lost 3 bases to trimming and J lost 4 bases, with 7 bases between them. The CDR3, as DNA: TGTGCCAGCAGCGAAGACGGCACCGGGGAGCTGTTTTTT. The encoded protein is CASSEDGTGELFF.

This chain joins TRBV20-1 and TRBJ2-3; D possibly corresponds to TRBD2 (5 bases). Germline-derived CDR1 and CDR2 are DFQATT and SNEGSKA (reference sequence). The V end lost 7 bases, the J end lost 6 bases, and 11 bases lay between the germline ends. The CDR3 runs 11 residues. Here the CDR3 reads CSGRESDTQYF. For the CDR3, the DNA is TGCAGTGGACGGGAATCGGATACGCAGTATTTT.

This clonotype has at least ten counts. This chain connects TRBV6-6 to TRBJ2-5, with TRBD1 as a possible D gene (6 bases). V lost 5 bases and J 2 bases, leaving 12 bases between the germline ends. This CDR3 is 14 amino acids long. Germline lookup yields CDR1 MNHNY and CDR2 SVGAGI (reference sequence). CDR3 bases: TGTGCCAGCAGTCCACAGGGTCCTCAAGAGACCCAGTACTTC. Translation gives CASSPQGPQETQYF.

This clonotype was observed many times. The chain links TRBV2 to TRBJ2-5, with D perhaps TRBD2 (5 bases). Deletions cut 8 bases from V and 9 bases from J, with 16 bases between. Germline CDR1 SNHLY, CDR2 FYNNEI. The CDR3 length is 12 residues. For the CDR3, the DNA is TGTGCCAGCGTCACCTCTAGCACCGCCCAGTACTTC. It translates to CASVTSSTAQYF.

J is TRBJ1-5 and V is TRBV24-1, with 7 bases lining up with TRBD1. Unmatched junction bases numbered 4, after V lost 4 bases and J lost 5 bases. CDR1 is KGHDR and CDR2 is SFDVKD in the germline V gene. CDR3 length: 14 amino acids. CDR3 amino acids: CATSDEDRYQPQHF. In DNA, the CDR3 is TGTGCCACCAGTGACGAGGACAGGTATCAGCCCCAGCATTTT.